The following is a TCR beta chain sequence with its context. What it binds is unknown. The data were taken from a study of response to subunit inactivated influenza vaccine. MiXCR was run by TCRdb on the RT-PCR reads, yielding one entry per CDR3 protein. The sample consists of about 500,000 distinct CDR3 sequences, about 15% of them appearing once. Study-level findings and limits: Few new T cells, the authors suggested, are recruited by each seasonal influenza vaccination.

Germline values: CDR1 SGHRS, CDR2 YFSETQ. Trimming cost V 4 bases and J 4 bases; bases outside gene matches: 7. The CDR3 extends over 14 amino acids. The J gene is TRBJ1-1, the V gene TRBV5-1; 7 nucleotides match TRBD1. The receptor comes from a man between 50 and 69 years old who received an inactivated influenza vaccine. Sequencing used CD4+ T cells sorted from PBMCs, obtained about 24 months after vaccination. CDR3 amino acids: CASSIGTDFTEAFF. CDR3 in DNA: TGCGCCAGCAGCATCGGGACAGATTTCACTGAAGCTTTCTTT.